This T cell receptor beta chain was documented in a study of cytomegalovirus exposure and HLA in healthy donors (dated by TCRdb to 2017 to 2019). Describing the broader study: An earlier analysis of several hundred of the donors reported 250 to 300 Gb of sequence data and 120 million or so unique TCR beta sequences from about 200 million T cells. An early release that covered some 640 HLA-typed donors contained 300 to 350 gigabases of sequencing data and approximately 85 million unique TCR sequences. Of the roughly 400 genotyped donors, less than 90% were placed in the genetic ancestry cluster associated with self-reported Caucasian donors. The study aimed to test whether cataloging public T cell receptors could reveal signatures of past pathogen exposure. The T cell repertoires of 666 subjects were profiled by immunosequencing and related to cytomegalovirus serostatus. Besides the first cohort of hundreds of subjects, a separate validation cohort made up of 120 different subjects was used. To predict cytomegalovirus infection status, the study brought together high-throughput TCR immunosequencing, statistical association of individual TCRs with disease status, and machine learning. In a later analysis, previously published TCR beta repertoires from hundreds of donors were re-analyzed and high-resolution HLA genotyping was added so that TCR occurrence patterns could be studied. The later analysis used no new phenotypic data to find candidate immune exposures, relying instead on TCR beta sequences and their occurrence across donors. An earlier analysis of fewer than 750 of the donors used high-throughput TCR beta sequencing to judge whether each TCR beta V gene segment behaved as functional or pseudogenic. Alongside the repertoire data, information on donor age, sex, ethnicity and CMV serostatus was compiled. A later genetic analysis took genome-wide SNP genotypes for about 55% of the 666 donors and used that subset as a discovery cohort. Every discovery cohort repertoire had been produced on one sequencing platform. HLA typing covered class I and class II loci at four-digit resolution. The number of typed donors differed by locus: roughly 620-630 for A, B, C, DRB1 and DQB1; approximately 540 for DQA1; around 610 for DPA1; and roughly 490 for DPB1. A few DR-DQ haplotypes were treated as single units for association and clustering because of strong linkage in the cohort. Among 300 to 500 genotyped donors of the cohort, an average of roughly 230,000 unique TCR beta nucleotide sequences was sequenced per donor, of which roughly 18% were non-productive. The research as a whole found: A further reported finding was that TCR beta sequences accurately predicted the HLA-A and HLA-B alleles for most subjects in the first cohort. A later analysis found that HLA-associated TCR beta chains were more clonally expanded and had lower generation probabilities than equally common non-associated chains. Most CMV-associated TCR beta chains appeared to be HLA-restricted in a later analysis, and the HLA associations seemed to be driven largely by CMV exposure. In the study, around 160 TCR beta chains were listed as associated with cytomegalovirus. In a later genetic analysis, a missense DCLRE1C variant was associated with V-gene and J-gene trimming of TCR beta chains, and the association was replicated in an independent cohort. Because counts were too low, fewer than 20 rarely observed V segments, including chromosome 9 orphons, were excluded from the earlier analysis of a few hundred of the donors. In a later analysis, the rate of TCR association differed among HLA loci, with DRB1 alleles having the most associated TCRs and HLA-C alleles having the fewest. In vitro tests confirmed that a few of the cytomegalovirus-associated TCR beta chains recognize cytomegalovirus antigens. Most TCR sequences were seen in very few donors, while some public TCRs were found in many individuals. Some IMGT-functional V segments, including TRBV6-2 and TRBV6-3, could not be told apart with the 87-base-pair reads, so those segments were excluded. Sequencing depth was assumed to be roughly uniform across donors in the presence/absence analyses, though that assumption may not hold. An earlier analysis of approximately 600 of the donors showed that most TCR beta V segments appeared in productive rearrangements either about 90% or about 30% of the time, which broadly matched IMGT annotations. In this cohort, only TCR beta chains were sequenced, and detectable features were limited by the absence of alpha or paired-chain data. In both the original and validation cohorts, the classifier was reported to diagnose cytomegalovirus status with high specificity and sensitivity. The sequencing pipeline was judged likely to have produced a cluster of highly shared sequence variants as a technical artifact. In a later analysis, several top co-occurrence clusters were reported to appear linked to parvovirus B19, influenza, CMV and Epstein-Barr virus. Because some donors lacked HLA typing at each locus, the association tests relied only on the typed subset. For the cohort, immune exposure information was limited to CMV serostatus. It was suggested by the authors that the approach could potentially be generalized to other disease states and immunological phenotypes. A later genetic analysis reported fewer N-insertions in productive TCRs among donors in an Asian-associated ancestry cluster than the roughly 720-donor mean. Specific HLA alleles were associated with over 15,000 TCR beta sequences at a false discovery rate of 0.05 in a later analysis. Linkage disequilibrium might explain the correlated functional status among segregating V segments, but an unknown experimental factor could not be ruled out. When HLA alleles, especially DR and DQ, strongly co-occurred, TCR associations were difficult to assign to individual alleles.

The cohort was made up of approximately 670 healthy bone marrow donors. At the time of sampling, every cohort member was nominally healthy, though immune exposures that went unrecorded were likely present. The donor was CMV seronegative and belonged to the group of over 300 seronegative cohort members. Every donor gave a peripheral blood sample, and the peripheral blood mononuclear cells from that sample were used for TCR beta sequencing. Genomic DNA was extracted from the blood cell samples with the Qiagen DNeasy Blood Extraction Kit. The library came from the immunoSEQ multiplex PCR assay. A mixture of 60 forward primers for TCR Vbeta segments and 13 reverse primers for TCR Jbeta segments was used in the multiplex PCR. The CDR3 region of rearranged TCR beta genes was amplified from genomic DNA with a multiplex PCR assay. On the Illumina HiSeq System, the amplified TCR beta libraries were sequenced as 87-base-pair reads. Per the original workflow: Across the 500 to 850 repertoires, a later analysis counted approximately 75 million unique TCR beta chains, 8.5 million to 12 million of which were shared by at least two donors. Raw reads were error-corrected and collapsed into unique sequences by a nearest-neighbor algorithm in which closely related sequences were merged to remove PCR and sequencing errors. Alignment of CDR3 sequences to IMGT reference sequences was used to assign V, D and J gene segments. For a sequence to be retained, at least a six-nucleotide match to both a V gene segment and a J gene segment was required. A rearrangement counted as productive if the CDR3 had no stop codons and remained in frame with V and J, and every other rearrangement counted as non-productive. Following IMGT convention, CDR3 was defined as the stretch from the second conserved V-encoded cysteine to the conserved J-encoded phenylalanine. The earlier analysis of 500 to 600 of the donors excluded sequences that lacked an unambiguous match to a single V gene segment. In an earlier analysis of approximately 590 of the donors, a V segment was called functional when productive rearrangements were above 56.7%, and segregating when the standard deviation between donors exceeded 5%. A statistical classification framework was built to diagnose cytomegalovirus status from the catalog of TCR beta chain sequences. In a later analysis, TCR nucleotide sequences were compared against IMGT/GENE-DB human TR gene sequences so that V and J genes could be assigned. In a later analysis, CDR3 sequences and most-parsimonious VDJ recombination scenarios were assigned using the TCRdist pipeline. A later analysis defined each TCR beta chain by its CDR3 amino acid sequence plus V-gene family, and excluded reads lacking a unique V-gene family. A later analysis removed 592 highly shared, low-generation-probability nucleotide sequences to deal with suspected cross-contamination and a sequencing artifact. For each public chain, a later analysis derived a clonal expansion index from normalized ranks of inferred template counts within each repertoire. A later analysis computed generation probabilities with a VDJ recombination model fitted to out-of-frame rearrangements, and checked the results against IGoR. In a later analysis, hypergeometric tests were used to score TCR-TCR, TCR-HLA and TCR-CMV co-occurrence, with a repertoire-size bias correction applied to TCR pairs. In a later analysis, false discovery rates were estimated by permuting HLA or CMV assignments 20 times. A later analysis grouped co-occurring TCRs with DBSCAN, adding TCRdist sequence similarity when clustering within HLA-allele-positive subsets. Repertoires with fewer than 30,000 or more than 120,000 public chains were left out of co-occurrence clustering, as were a handful of repertoires with anomalous nucleotide sharing. TCRdb holds this immuneACCESS table with in-frame rearrangements only. Some clones are missing; in checked studies, unresolved V genes explain under half, and the rest has no known cause. That table is the source of V, J and clone size, and D and trimming were worked out from the DNA. The sample table shows 250,000 to 300,000 clones, and 80% to 95% are seen once. The biggest ten clones account for about 1.8% of the sample.

CDR1 and CDR2 (SEHNR, FQNEAQ) derive from the germline V gene (reference sequence). From the cysteine up to the phenylalanine, the CDR3 has a length of 13 residues. Only the CDR3 region is kept as DNA, spanning 39 bases read in frame from base 1. Relative to germline, V is 5 bases shorter and J is 0 bases shorter, with 7 bases between their ends. With regard to this clone: Its specific antigen is unknown. No clone much larger than this one lies a single base away; base qualities are absent.

The rearrangement joined TRBV7-9 to TRBJ1-1; the D gene is unclear. This clonotype was sampled from a girl aged 2 to 9 in good health and CMV-seronegative. The source material was PBMCs. The CDR3 in this case is CASSPVLNTEAFF. The sequenced DNA: TGTGCCAGCAGCCCGGTCCTGAACACTGAAGCTTTCTTT.